This entry concerns a single T cell receptor (beta chain). With 2 bases removed from V and 3 bases from J, the gap between germline ends came to 13 bases. Germline-derived CDR1 and CDR2 are MNHEY and SVGAGI. The CDR3 has 15 residues. Grouping used clinical history reported by participants in a survey and questionnaire. Symptom resolution, clearance, or two negative PCRs marked the recovered donors of Cohort 3. The data were obtained in a study of blood T cell repertoires in COVID-19. Study information: Samples taken during acute and convalescent COVID-19 were collected in the United States, Italy and Spain.

In the source study's methods: Reference gene primers were amplified, and this amplification served to estimate nucleated cell counts. TCRdb's table, derived via immunoSEQ multiplex PCR, lists solely in-frame clones and lacks some. The DNA gave D and trimming, while V, J and clone size come from that table. Altogether around 150,000 clones are present, 88% being singletons, with the ten largest covering 6.5% to 8%. This TCR was sampled from a woman aged 45-65 years who had recovered from COVID-19. This chain links TRBV6-5 with TRBJ1-1; D not resolved. The material sequenced was PBMCs or T cells enriched from blood (not recorded which). The DNA of the CDR3 is TGTGCCAGCAGTTACCGAGGGCTATCGGACACTGAAGCTTTCTTT. Amino acid sequence: CASSYRGLSDTEAFF.